This T cell receptor (beta chain) was identified during a study of CD8 T cells in ankylosing spondylitis. Points from the study as a whole: Apparently characteristic of ankylosing spondylitis blood was a TCR beta motif (roughly eight highly homologous variants). Reported data indicate significant enrichment of disease-linked clones within matched ankylosing spondylitis synovial fluid.

Libraries for TCR beta were made by quantitative 5'-RACE with molecular barcodes. In TCRdb, the 5' RACE reads were re-called with MiXCR into one record per CDR3 protein. The sample consists of approximately 290,000 distinct CDR3 sequences, about a fifth of them appearing once. The CDR3 has 11 amino acids. The V gene's germline CDR1 is DFQATT and CDR2 SNEGSKA (reference sequence). V was trimmed by 5 bases and J by 2 bases, leaving 6 bases between them. Only a few counts were recorded for this clonotype. The antigen remains unidentified. The V and J genes are TRBV20-1 and TRBJ1-1, with unresolved D. The sample comprised blood, either unsorted or a sorted T cell fraction (not recorded which). This TCR derives from a female donor with ankylosing spondylitis or in good health (not recorded which). For the CDR3, the DNA is TGCAGTGCTGAGTTTAACACTGAAGCTTTCTTT. This gives the protein CSAEFNTEAFF.